A single sample gave rise to the 25 T cell receptor beta chains below, sequenced in a study of siplizumab effects on memory and regulatory T cells (dated by TCRdb to between 2018 and 2021). Receptor amplification or capture employed the immunoSEQ multiplex PCR assay. The table comes from immuneACCESS by way of TCRdb, which keeps in-frame sequences with V and J called. Part of the clones is missing from these tables; in studies checked, under half for an unresolved V gene and the rest for unknown reasons. This sample holds about 87,000 clones; over 80% were observed only once. Roughly 14% of the sample lies in the top ten. Specimen: CD4+ T cells sorted from blood. These receptors originate from a human donor in good health.

The rearrangement joins TRBV5-1 to TRBJ2-3; D might be TRBD1 or TRBD2, each matching 5 bases. The CDR3 contains 15 residues. With 4 bases removed from V and 0 bases from J, the gap between germline ends came to 12 bases. The germline V gene has CDR1 SGHRS and CDR2 YFSETQ. Written as DNA, the CDR3 is TGCGCCAGCAGCCACGGGACGGCTAGCACAGATACGCAGTATTTT. Its protein is CASSHGTASTDTQYF.

This clone was seen only a few times. The chain employs TRBV2 and TRBJ2-2; 7 nucleotides align to TRBD2. Trimming at V came to 10 bases and at J to 3 bases, leaving 8 bases not matched to a gene. The CDR3 totals 14 residues. The germline CDR1 and CDR2 sequences are SNHLY and FYNNEI. CDR3 sequence reads: CATQRGPDTGELFF. CDR3 bases: TGTGCCACCCAGCGGGGACCAGACACCGGGGAGCTGTTTTTT.

With regard to this clone: Other DNA sequences in the sample encode the same CDR3. The rearrangement links TRBV7-3 to TRBJ2-3; D not resolved. Trimming removed 1 base from V and 0 bases from J, with 11 bases in between. The CDR3 length is 16 residues. CDR1 is SGHTA, CDR2 FQGTGA, per germline. CDR3 sequence reads: CASSLNPGASTDTQYF. CDR3 sequence (DNA): TGTGCCAGCAGCTTAAATCCGGGTGCTAGCACAGATACGCAGTATTTT.

This chain connects TRBV28 to TRBJ1-2; D is ambiguous. There are 12 residues in the CDR3. Germline V gives CDR1 MDHEN, CDR2 SYDVKM. Trimming pared 1 base from V and 8 bases from J, leaving 8 bases between. The CDR3 sequence is CASSLSPKGYTF. In nucleotides, the CDR3 is TGTGCCAGCAGTTTATCCCCTAAAGGCTACACCTTC.

The rearrangement links TRBV5-5 to TRBJ2-1, with 7 bases lining up with TRBD2. The CDR3 is made up of 16 amino acids. With 2 bases clipped from V and 2 bases from J, the junction kept 7 bases outside the gene matches. Germline loops: CDR1 SGHKS, CDR2 YYEKEE (reference sequence). CDR3 protein: CASSFSPAGTYNEQFF. The CDR3 DNA is TGTGCCAGCAGCTTTAGTCCAGCGGGAACCTACAATGAGCAGTTCTTC.

V usage is TRBV5-1 and J usage is TRBJ2-7; 9 bases agree with TRBD1. This CDR3 is built from 15 residues. The germline gives CDR1 SGHRS, CDR2 YFSETQ. The V and J ends lost 4 bases and 0 bases, in that order; junction bases with no gene match: 5. The CDR3, as DNA: TGCGCCAGCAGCGCCACAGGGGGCGCCTCCTACGAGCAGTACTTC. Residues: CASSATGGASYEQYF.

V and J are TRBV27 and TRBJ1-2; 7 bases agree with TRBD1. The CDR3 sequence is 13 residues long. V shed 6 bases, J shed 4 bases, and the junction held 5 bases outside the gene matches. Germline lookup yields CDR1 MNHEY and CDR2 SMNVEV (reference sequence). CDR3 residues: CASRNAGGYGYTF. CDR3 nucleotide sequence: TGTGCCAGCAGGAACGCAGGGGGCTATGGCTACACCTTC.

V is TRBV10-2 and J is TRBJ1-1; the D gene is possibly TRBD1 (5 bases). The CDR3 has 14 residues. V was trimmed by 3 bases and J by 6 bases, leaving 14 bases between them. Germline-derived CDR1 and CDR2 are WSHSY and SAAADI. As DNA, the CDR3 is TGCGCCAGCAGTGAAAGGGGAGCAGTCTCTGAAGCTTTCTTT. Translated: CASSERGAVSEAFF.

This clone was found once. The chain couples TRBV20-1 to TRBJ2-5; D unresolved. With 5 bases removed from V and 2 bases from J, the gap between germline ends came to 6 bases. This CDR3 contains 11 residues. Germline V gene data show CDR1 as DFQATT and CDR2 as SNEGSKA (reference sequence). The chain's CDR3 is CSARPQETQYF. The CDR3 DNA sequence: TGCAGTGCTCGGCCTCAAGAGACCCAGTACTTC.

The rearrangement uses TRBV7-8 and TRBJ2-3; TRBD2 matches 12 bases. The V gene's germline CDR1 is SGHVS and CDR2 FQNEAQ. The CDR3 spans 16 residues. V was clipped by 4 bases and J by 6 bases; unmatched bases: 8. The CDR3 region has the DNA TGTGCCAGCAGCTCTAGAGGACTAGCGGGAACGGATACGCAGTATTTT. It yields the protein CASSSRGLAGTDTQYF.

The genes are TRBV27 and TRBJ1-1; 7 bases are shared with TRBD1. V lost 2 bases to trimming and J lost 1 base; unmatched junction nucleotides: 16. CDR1 and CDR2 (germline): MNHEY, SMNVEV (reference sequence). This CDR3 has 19 amino acids. As DNA, the CDR3 is TGTGCCAGCAGTTTAACCTCTAGGGACAGCTCAACCCCGAACACTGAAGCTTTCTTT. The encoded protein is CASSLTSRDSSTPNTEAFF.

The chain is built from TRBV5-4 and TRBJ2-5; TRBD1 matches 7 bases. CDR1 is SGHNT, CDR2 YYREEE, per germline (reference sequence). The trim removed 4 bases at V and 5 bases at J, leaving 11 bases unmatched. The CDR3 totals 15 residues. The CDR3 protein is CASSPRQGRGETQYF. CDR3 DNA: TGTGCCAGCAGCCCCCGACAGGGAAGAGGGGAGACCCAGTACTTC.

This clone was picked up one time. This sequence joins TRBV7-2 and TRBJ2-5; D ambiguous. Trimming stripped 5 bases from V and 3 bases from J, with 4 bases between. Per germline, CDR1 SGHTA and CDR2 FQGNSA. CDR3 length equals 11 residues. CDR3: CASSAEETQYF. For the CDR3, the DNA is TGTGCCAGCAGCGCAGAAGAGACCCAGTACTTC.

This clone was seen a handful of times. V is TRBV6-8 and J is TRBJ2-5, with a tentative D call TRBD2 (5 bases). Between the trimmed V and J ends, which lost 6 bases and 5 bases, there was a span of 10 bases. Germline lookup yields CDR1 MNHGY and CDR2 SAAAGT. The CDR3 is 12 residues long. The CDR3 sequence is CASSISAETQYF. CDR3 nucleotide sequence: TGTGCCAGCAGCATTAGCGCGGAGACCCAGTACTTC.

The V call is TRBV10-2, the J call TRBJ1-2; 10 bases align to TRBD1. With 0 bases clipped from V and 6 bases from J, the junction kept 7 bases outside the gene matches. The CDR3 totals 16 residues. Per germline, CDR1 WSHSY and CDR2 SAAADI. This CDR3 reads CASSESSTGGINGYTF. Written as DNA, the CDR3 is TGCGCCAGCAGTGAGTCGTCGACAGGGGGCATCAATGGCTACACCTTC.

This chain joins TRBV4-3 and TRBJ2-7; TRBD1 matches at 8 bases. CDR1 and CDR2 from the germline V gene are LGHNA and YSLEER. The CDR3 runs to 17 residues. V lost 1 base to trimming and J lost 2 bases; unmatched junction nucleotides: 10. The CDR3: CASSQVPFGQGAYEQYF. In DNA form, the CDR3 reads TGCGCCAGCAGCCAAGTTCCCTTTGGACAGGGCGCCTACGAGCAGTACTTC.

CDR3 sequence reads: CASSLGDYSNQPQHF. DNA for the CDR3: TGCGCCAGCAGCTTGGGGGATTATAGCAATCAGCCCCAGCATTTT. V is TRBV5-1 and J is TRBJ1-5; D is unresolved. The V gene's germline CDR1 is SGHRS and CDR2 YFSETQ. CDR3 length: 15 amino acids. V was shortened by 0 bases and J by 0 bases, with 7 bases between the two germline ends.

This clone was recorded only once. V usage is TRBV7-3 and J usage is TRBJ1-2, with D hard to call. The germline gives CDR1 SGHTA, CDR2 FQGTGA. The CDR3 is made up of 14 amino acids. Trimming pared 1 base from V and 2 bases from J, leaving 8 bases between. The DNA of the CDR3 is TGTGCCAGCAGCTTAAGTGGCGGGAACTATGGCTACACCTTC. This translates into CASSLSGGNYGYTF.

This chain connects TRBV27 to TRBJ2-2, with a weak D call TRBD2 (6 bases). This CDR3 spans 15 amino acids. V was trimmed by 6 bases and J by 2 bases, leaving 13 bases between them. Germline values: CDR1 MNHEY, CDR2 SMNVEV (reference sequence). CDR3 bases: TGTGCCAGCAGCTACACCGGGACTAACACCGGGGAGCTGTTTTTT. This gives the protein CASSYTGTNTGELFF.

The chain has TRBV21-1 and TRBJ2-5; the D call TRBD1 from the table was never checked on the DNA. TRBV21-1 is flagged as a pseudogene. CDR3 length: 17 residues. CDR3 in DNA: TGTGCCAGCAGCAATAAAGTTCTGGGGACAGGTTCAGAGACCCAGTACTTC. It is translated as CASSNKVLGTGSETQYF.

The chain links TRBV6-6 to TRBJ2-2; D ambiguous. The CDR3 consists of 12 residues. CDR1 is MNHNY, CDR2 SVGAGI, per germline (reference sequence). V was clipped by 2 bases and J by 4 bases, with 2 bases between them. CDR3 nucleotide sequence: TGTGCCAGCAGTTACATCACCGGGGAGCTGTTTTTT. It translates to CASSYITGELFF.

The rearrangement links TRBV9 to TRBJ1-2; D ambiguous. V lost 3 bases to trimming and J lost 8 bases, with 11 bases between them. The CDR3 spans 12 residues. Germline V gene data show CDR1 as SGDLS and CDR2 as YYNGEE. CDR3 nucleotides: TGTGCCAGCAGCGCTATGAGTATCGGCTACACCTTC. Translated: CASSAMSIGYTF.

This clone was observed a single time. The chain uses TRBV5-1 and TRBJ2-5, with no clear D. This CDR3 has 12 amino acids. V lost 2 bases and J lost 5, with 7 bases in between. Germline loops: CDR1 SGHRS, CDR2 YFSETQ. The CDR3: CASSFEVETQYF. In DNA, the CDR3 is TGCGCCAGCAGCTTTGAGGTTGAGACCCAGTACTTC.

V and J are TRBV9 and TRBJ2-5; TRBD1 might be the D (6 bases). The germline V gene encodes CDR1 SGDLS and CDR2 YYNGEE. Trimming removed 4 bases from V and 1 base from J, with 17 bases in between. The CDR3 has 16 residues. CDR3 sequence: CASSPRLGGFQETQYF. CDR3 nucleotides: TGTGCCAGCAGCCCCCGGTTAGGGGGTTTCCAAGAGACCCAGTACTTC.

The CDR3 DNA is TGTGCCAGCAGCTTAATCGCGGGGTTGGACACCGGGGAGCTGTTTTTT. This codes for CASSLIAGLDTGELFF. The chain has TRBV13 and TRBJ2-2; the D gene is possibly TRBD2 (6 bases). The CDR3 loop spans 16 amino acids. Germline CDR1 reads PRHDT; CDR2 reads FYEKMQ (reference sequence). The V end lost 2 bases, the J end lost 3 bases, and 13 bases lay between the germline ends.